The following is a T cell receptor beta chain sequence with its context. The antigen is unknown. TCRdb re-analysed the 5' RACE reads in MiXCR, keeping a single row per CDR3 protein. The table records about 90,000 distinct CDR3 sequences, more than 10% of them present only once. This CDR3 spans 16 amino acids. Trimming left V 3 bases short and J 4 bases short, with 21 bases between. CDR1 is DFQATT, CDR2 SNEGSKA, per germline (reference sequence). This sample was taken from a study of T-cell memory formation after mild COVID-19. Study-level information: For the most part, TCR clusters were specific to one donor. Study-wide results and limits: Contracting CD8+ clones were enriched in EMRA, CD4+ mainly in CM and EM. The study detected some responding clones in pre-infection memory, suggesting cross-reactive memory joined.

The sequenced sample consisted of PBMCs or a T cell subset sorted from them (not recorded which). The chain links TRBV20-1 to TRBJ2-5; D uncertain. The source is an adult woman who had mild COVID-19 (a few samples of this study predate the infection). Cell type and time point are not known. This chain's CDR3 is CSASPPFRIGLETQYF. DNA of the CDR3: TGCAGTGCTAGCCCACCGTTCAGGATAGGTTTAGAGACCCAGTACTTC.